This T cell receptor beta chain is from a study of glioma-infiltrating T cells. Findings and limits, study-wide: Tissue and blood shared very few CDR3 sequences. Tissue-blood divergence was below expectation in non-neoplastic patients, above in gliomas.

This CDR3 has 15 amino acids. Germline CDR1 SGHTA, CDR2 FQGNSA. V shed 2 bases and J 4 bases; nucleotides not matched to a gene: 6. This clonotype was seen repeatedly, ten times or more. Its target is unknown. TCR alpha and beta CDR3 regions were amplified from RNA using iRepertoire nested multiplex PCR. One-step reverse transcription and amplification started from approximately 100-400 ng of tissue mRNA or PBMC total RNA. TCRdb processed the multiplex PCR reads anew with MiXCR; each CDR3 protein has one entry. Here the sample spans fewer than 110,000 distinct CDR3 sequences, about 30% being singletons.

The receptor comes from a human donor with low-grade glioma or glioblastoma, undergoing nonglioma brain surgery, or in good health (not recorded which). The J gene is TRBJ2-5, the V gene TRBV7-2; 8 bases match TRBD1. The specimen was glioma tissue, nonneoplastic brain tissue, or PBMCs (not recorded which). The CDR3 bases are TGTGCCAGCAGCTTATCAGGGGGCAAATTAGAGACCCAGTACTTC. The encoded protein is CASSLSGGKLETQYF.